The T cell receptor beta chain under discussion was sequenced for a study of T cell responses to AZD1222 COVID-19 vaccine. Study-wide results and caveats: Mostly white British, mostly female donors; authors suggested clonal diversity may be underestimated. Of the AZD1222 recipients, only six or seven were seropositive at baseline. Of spike-specific TCRs, nearly half reportedly target regions left unmutated in variants.

Some clones are missing from TCRdb's copy, which holds only in-frame ones; the method was immunoSEQ multiplex PCR. The profile covers approximately 150,000 clones, with 85% to 90% appearing a single time and under 2% taken by the ten largest. This clone was picked up one time. The antigen remains unidentified. The germline V gene has CDR1 MDHEN and CDR2 SYDVKM. The CDR3 totals 14 residues. Losses at the gene ends were 7 bases for V and 6 bases for J; bases not matched to a gene: 8. This TCR was recovered from an adult in good health. The source was peripheral blood, collected on day 0 of AZD1222 vaccination. The V and J genes are TRBV28 and TRBJ2-2, with 7 bases fitting TRBD2. CDR3 bases: TGTGCCAGCACCGAGCTTGGGGGGGCCGGGGAGCTGTTTTTT. It codes for CASTELGGAGELFF.